This is a list of T cell receptor beta chains from one sample in a study of blood T cells in healthy people across ages. TCRdb reanalysed the 5' RACE reads using MiXCR and keeps one entry per CDR3 protein. The sample lists 1.2 million to 1.5 million distinct CDR3 sequences; around 59% were seen once. Material: blood. The receptor source for this set is a man aged 18 to 35 in good health. Both conserved end residues are part of each CDR3. A D gene is named only where the DNA matches it firmly. Clone sizes are given selectively: once, few, many, or a class where the clone is expanded.

TRBV7-6	TRBD2	16	NA	TRBJ2-3	CASSLAMGGSTDTQYF	TGTGCCAGCAGCTTAGCGATGGGGGGGAGCACAGATACGCAGTATTTT
TRBV7-9	NA	12	once	TRBJ2-5	CASSSDQGTQYF	TGTGCCAGCAGCTCCGACCAGGGGACCCAGTACTTC
TRBV3-1	NA	12	NA	TRBJ1-1	CASSQAESEAFF	TGTGCCAGCAGCCAAGCGGAATCTGAAGCTTTCTTT
TRBV20-1	TRBD2	14	NA	TRBJ2-7	CSAQLADGLYEQYF	TGCAGTGCTCAACTAGCGGACGGGCTTTACGAGCAGTACTTC
TRBV12-3/TRBV12-4	NA	15	NA	TRBJ1-2	CASSSSGGGLYGYTF	TGTGCCAGCAGTTCCTCAGGTGGAGGCCTCTATGGCTACACCTTC
TRBV4-1	TRBD2	16	NA	TRBJ2-1	CASSQNPSGTYNEQFF	TGCGCCAGCAGCCAAAATCCTAGCGGGACTTACAATGAGCAGTTCTTC
TRBV6-5	NA	14	NA	TRBJ2-1	CASSYSDTYNEQFF	TGTGCCAGCAGTTACTCGGATACCTACAATGAGCAGTTCTTC
TRBV20-1	NA	15	NA	TRBJ1-2	CSARNSRLQVYGYTF	TGCAGTGCTAGGAACTCTCGGTTGCAGGTTTATGGCTACACCTTC
TRBV10-3	NA	16	NA	TRBJ1-5	CAISESPGGAGQPQHF	TGTGCCATCAGTGAGTCGCCCGGGGGCGCAGGTCAGCCCCAGCATTTT
TRBV7-2	NA	12	NA	TRBJ1-2	CVSTPKNYGYTF	TGTGTCAGCACCCCTAAGAACTATGGCTACACCTTC
TRBV4-2	NA	15	NA	TRBJ2-7	CASSQSDRVAYEQYF	TGTGCCAGCAGCCAATCGGACAGAGTAGCCTACGAGCAGTACTTC
TRBV12-3/TRBV12-4	TRBD2	15	NA	TRBJ2-3	CASGAGRVSSDTQYF	TGTGCCAGCGGGGCAGGGAGGGTTTCTTCCGATACGCAGTATTTT
TRBV16	NA	17	few	TRBJ1-4	CASSQSRGPPWDEKLFF	TGTGCCAGCAGCCAATCAAGGGGTCCGCCATGGGATGAAAAACTGTTTTTT
TRBV10-3	TRBD2	17	few	TRBJ2-1	CAISKRTSGREYNEQFF	TGTGCCATCAGTAAAAGGACTAGCGGGAGGGAATACAATGAGCAGTTCTTC
TRBV28	NA	12	NA	TRBJ2-7	CASSYPHYEQYF	TGTGCCAGCAGTTATCCTCACTACGAGCAGTACTTC
TRBV6-5	NA	15	NA	TRBJ2-7	CASSRLGIGSYEQYF	TGTGCCAGCAGTCGACTCGGGATCGGCTCCTACGAGCAGTACTTC
TRBV12-3/TRBV12-4	NA	15	few	TRBJ2-5	CASSLLGEGEETQYF	TGTGCCAGCAGTTTATTGGGCGAGGGAGAGGAGACCCAGTACTTC
TRBV6-5	TRBD2	14	NA	TRBJ2-5	CASSRSGRVETQYF	TGTGCCAGCAGCCGTAGCGGGAGGGTAGAGACCCAGTACTTC
TRBV14	NA	13	NA	TRBJ2-7	CASSQVGGAVQYF	TGTGCCAGCAGCCAAGTAGGGGGGGCGGTGCAGTACTTC
TRBV4-1	NA	14	few	TRBJ2-7	CASSQEQEIYEQYF	TGCGCCAGCAGCCAAGAACAGGAAATCTACGAGCAGTACTTC
TRBV20-1	NA	13	NA	TRBJ1-2	CSAPGDSLYGYTF	TGCAGTGCCCCCGGCGACTCCCTCTATGGCTACACCTTC
TRBV25-1	TRBD1	15	few	TRBJ2-5	CASSEGQGVQETQYF	TGTGCCAGCAGTGAAGGTCAGGGGGTCCAAGAGACCCAGTACTTC
TRBV27	NA	15	NA	TRBJ1-5	CASSLSPGVGQPQHF	TGTGCCAGCAGTTTATCCCCGGGTGTGGGTCAGCCCCAGCATTTT
TRBV28	TRBD1	15	NA	TRBJ2-4	CASSFRQGYKNIQYF	TGTGCCAGCAGTTTTAGACAGGGATACAAAAACATTCAGTACTTC
TRBV29-1	TRBD2	15	NA	TRBJ2-2	CSVGVARGETGELFF	TGCAGCGTTGGAGTAGCGCGGGGGGAGACCGGGGAGCTGTTTTTT
TRBV20-1	NA	12	NA	TRBJ2-7	CSASGGPDEQYF	TGCAGTGCTAGCGGGGGGCCAGACGAGCAGTACTTC
TRBV5-1	TRBD2	15	NA	TRBJ2-3	CASSSSGSRTDTQYF	TGCGCCAGCAGCTCGAGCGGGAGCCGCACAGATACGCAGTATTTT